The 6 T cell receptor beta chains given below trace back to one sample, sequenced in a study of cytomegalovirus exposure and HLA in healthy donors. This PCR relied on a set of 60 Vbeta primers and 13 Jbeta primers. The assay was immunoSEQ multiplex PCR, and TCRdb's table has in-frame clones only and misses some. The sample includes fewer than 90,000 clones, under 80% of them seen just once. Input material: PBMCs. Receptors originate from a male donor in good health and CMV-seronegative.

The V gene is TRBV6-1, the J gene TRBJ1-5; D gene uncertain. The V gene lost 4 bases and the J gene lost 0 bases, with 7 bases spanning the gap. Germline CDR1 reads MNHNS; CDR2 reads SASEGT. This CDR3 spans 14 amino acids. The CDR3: CASSAGISNQPQHF. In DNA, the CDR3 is TGTGCCAGCAGTGCCGGGATTAGCAATCAGCCCCAGCATTTT.

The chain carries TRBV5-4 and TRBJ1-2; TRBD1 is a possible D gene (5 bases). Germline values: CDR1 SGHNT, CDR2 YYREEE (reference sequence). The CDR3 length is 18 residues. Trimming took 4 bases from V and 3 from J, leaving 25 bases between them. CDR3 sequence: CASSTPYRSRYRDYGYTF. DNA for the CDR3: TGTGCCAGCAGCACCCCCTACAGGTCCAGATACCGGGACTATGGCTACACCTTC.

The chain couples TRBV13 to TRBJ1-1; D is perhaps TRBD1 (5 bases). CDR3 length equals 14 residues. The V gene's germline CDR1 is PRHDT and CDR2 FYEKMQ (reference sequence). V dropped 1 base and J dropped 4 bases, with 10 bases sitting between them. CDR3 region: CASSLVMGGTEAFF. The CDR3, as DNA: TGTGCCAGCAGCTTAGTAATGGGGGGCACTGAAGCTTTCTTT.

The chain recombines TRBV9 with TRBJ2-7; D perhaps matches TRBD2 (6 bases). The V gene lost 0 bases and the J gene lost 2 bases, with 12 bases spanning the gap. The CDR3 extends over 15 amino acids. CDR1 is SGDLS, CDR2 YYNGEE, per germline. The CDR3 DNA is TGTGCCAGCAGCGTAGCGGGCGGGATGCCCTACGAGCAGTACTTC. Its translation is CASSVAGGMPYEQYF.

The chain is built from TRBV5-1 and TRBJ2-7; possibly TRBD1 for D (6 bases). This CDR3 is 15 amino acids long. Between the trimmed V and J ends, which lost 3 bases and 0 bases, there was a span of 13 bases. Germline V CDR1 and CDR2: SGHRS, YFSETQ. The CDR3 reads CASSSPGHSSYEQYF. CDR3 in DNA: TGCGCCAGCAGCTCCCCGGGACACAGCTCCTACGAGCAGTACTTC.

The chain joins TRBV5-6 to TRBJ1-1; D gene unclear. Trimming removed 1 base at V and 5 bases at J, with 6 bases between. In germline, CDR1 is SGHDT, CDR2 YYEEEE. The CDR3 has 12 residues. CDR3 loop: CASSLTATEAFF. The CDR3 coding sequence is TGTGCCAGCAGCTTGACAGCTACTGAAGCTTTCTTT.